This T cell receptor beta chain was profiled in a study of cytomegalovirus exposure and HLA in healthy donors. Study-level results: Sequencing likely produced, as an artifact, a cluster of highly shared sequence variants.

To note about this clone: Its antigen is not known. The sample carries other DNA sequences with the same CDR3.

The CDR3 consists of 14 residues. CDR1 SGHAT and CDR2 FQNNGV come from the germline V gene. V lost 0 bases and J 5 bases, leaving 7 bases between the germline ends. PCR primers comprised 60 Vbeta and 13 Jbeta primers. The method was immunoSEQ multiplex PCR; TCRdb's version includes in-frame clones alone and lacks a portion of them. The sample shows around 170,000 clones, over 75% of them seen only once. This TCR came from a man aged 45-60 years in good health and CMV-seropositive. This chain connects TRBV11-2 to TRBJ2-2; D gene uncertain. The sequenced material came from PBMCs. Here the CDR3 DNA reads TGTGCCAGCAGCTTAGATCGAACTACCGGGGAGCTGTTTTTT. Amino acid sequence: CASSLDRTTGELFF.